Here is one T cell receptor beta chain with its context. Its antigen is not identified. This sample is drawn from a study of tumor-infiltrating lymphocytes in primary liver carcinoma. Study results and limitations: Pairs of tumor regions overlapped more than tumor-adjacent and tumor-blood pairs did.

A primer matching the constant region was used to make TCR beta cDNA from approximately 0.45 ug of total RNA. Library construction for TCR beta comprised three nested multiplex PCR rounds performed with slightly modified ARM-PCR. With TRBV1-TRBV30 forward primers and a C-beta reverse primer, the first two PCR rounds were run for 10 to 11 cycles each. A single record per CDR3 protein comes from TCRdb applying MiXCR to the multiplex PCR reads. The sample holds roughly 86,000 distinct CDR3 sequences; just under 70% are singletons and the top ten take around 30%. CDR1 SGHAT and CDR2 FQDESV come from the germline V gene (reference sequence). This CDR3 has 13 residues. Trimming stripped 3 bases from V and 13 bases from J, with 19 bases between. For each extraction, RNA and DNA were obtained together from approximately 20-30 mg of unsorted bulk tissue. The patients lived with chronic HBV infection and had not yet received any treatment.

V and J are TRBV11-1 and TRBJ2-7; D tentatively reads TRBD1 or TRBD2 (5 bases each). The clonotype was recovered from a man aged 35-49 years with primary liver carcinoma and hepatitis B virus infection. The material sequenced was tumor-adjacent normal liver tissue. This CDR3 is CASSFQWGSEQYF. CDR3 nucleotide sequence: TGTGCCAGCAGCTTTCAATGGGGGTCCGAACAATACTTC.